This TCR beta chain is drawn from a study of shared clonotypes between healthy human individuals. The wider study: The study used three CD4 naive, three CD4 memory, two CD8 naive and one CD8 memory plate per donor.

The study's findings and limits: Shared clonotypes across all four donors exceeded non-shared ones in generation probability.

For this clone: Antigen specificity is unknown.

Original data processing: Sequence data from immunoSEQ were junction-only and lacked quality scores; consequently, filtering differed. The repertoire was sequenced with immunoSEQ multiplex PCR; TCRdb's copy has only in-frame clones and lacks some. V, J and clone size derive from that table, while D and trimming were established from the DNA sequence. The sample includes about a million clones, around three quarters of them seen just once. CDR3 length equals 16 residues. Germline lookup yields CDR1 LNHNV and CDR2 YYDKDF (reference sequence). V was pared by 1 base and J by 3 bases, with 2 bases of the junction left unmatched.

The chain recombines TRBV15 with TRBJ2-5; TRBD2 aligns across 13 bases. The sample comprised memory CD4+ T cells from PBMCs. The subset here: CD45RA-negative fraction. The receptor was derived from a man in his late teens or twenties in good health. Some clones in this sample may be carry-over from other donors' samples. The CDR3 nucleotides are TGTGCCACCAGCAGAGTTGGACTAGCGGGGGAAGAGACCCAGTACTTC. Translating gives CATSRVGLAGEETQYF.